The sequence of this T cell receptor beta chain was determined in a study of blood T cell repertoires in COVID-19. Study information: PBMCs, B-cell-depleted T cells, or T cells were the source of the cDNA or gDNA that made up the material.

Assay used: immunoSEQ multiplex PCR; TCRdb lists only in-frame clones, some missing. The table lists about 130,000 clones, roughly 84% of them singletons. Germline V gene sequence: CDR1 KGHSH, CDR2 LQKENI. This CDR3 comprises 16 residues. Trimming cost V 0 bases and J 8 bases; bases outside gene matches: 7. The J gene is TRBJ1-6, the V gene TRBV18; 7 nucleotides match TRBD1. Sequencing input: peripheral blood. The clonotype originates from an elderly woman with acute or convalescent COVID-19. The CDR3 nucleotides are TGTGCCAGCTCACCACCGACACAGGGGTACGATTCACCCCTCCACTTT. Protein: CASSPPTQGYDSPLHF.